These T cell receptor beta chains were read from a single sample in a study of T-cell reconstitution after alpha-beta-depleted transplantation in children. TCRdb called the PCR reads again in MiXCR, with one record for every CDR3 protein. In the table there are about 490,000 distinct CDR3 sequences, 10% of which are singletons. This specimen was PBMCs, taken before TCRalphabeta/CD19-depleted stem cell transplant. The origin of the receptors is a child under 10 years old with inherited bone marrow failure, due to receive a stem cell transplant. CDR3s include the opening cysteine and the closing phenylalanine or tryptophan. The order of the fields is V gene, CDR3 protein.

>TRBV7-9
CASSLGLAGPGELFF
>TRBV27
CASSFLPPGTPTYNEQFF
>TRBV19
CASTSLAGVNEQFF
>TRBV3-1
CASSQQPGTQQFF
>TRBV27
CASREAAYNEQFF
>TRBV20-1
CSARRTSVYEQYF
>TRBV7-2
CASSLGILRGLTYEQYF
>TRBV12-3/TRBV12-4
CASSIAGGPGNEQFF
>TRBV11-2
CASTQWHGEEQFF
>TRBV27
CASSLVLAGGYNEQFF
>TRBV4-3
CASSRGQGPAYEQYF
>TRBV6-2/TRBV6-3
CASSYSTATAFF
>TRBV2
CASPVTPGPYNEQFF
>TRBV5-4
CASSLGDSHNEQFF
>TRBV7-2
CASSLVPSGNYEQYF
>TRBV7-9
CASSLEYRGRLGTQYF
>TRBV7-2
CASSLLGQSTDTQYF
>TRBV20-1
CSAHAGQGANEKLFF
>TRBV15
CATSSPTGDDTQYF
>TRBV27
CASSARILGGNSPLHF
>TRBV20-1
CSARDHGLAGTNTQYF
>TRBV4-1
CASSQDWAGGSNEQFF
>TRBV12-3/TRBV12-4
CASSLSGARRYEQYF
>TRBV28
CASSSSAHRGFYEQYF
>TRBV4-3
CASSQGLAPGELFF
>TRBV20-1
CSVNLGADTQYF
>TRBV10-3
CAISLDGIYGYTF
>TRBV29-1
CSVGHPSGANVLTF
>TRBV27
CASSLRGGKQPQHF